Shown below are 16 T cell receptor beta chains from a single sample sequenced in a study of blood T cells in healthy people across ages. A second PCR, run for roughly 7 to 11 cycles, used a sample-barcoded 5' primer plus a J-beta primer mix. TCRdb analysed the 5' RACE reads with MiXCR anew, one entry per CDR3 protein. There are roughly 2 million distinct CDR3 sequences in the sample; roughly 52% occur only once, and over 2% lies in the top ten. Sequenced sample: blood. The receptors here all came from a woman in her thirties or forties in good health.

In nucleotides, the CDR3 is TGCAGTGTTCCGAGCGCCGAGATCTACGAGCAGTACTTC. Translated: CSVPSAEIYEQYF. This chain links TRBV20-1 with TRBJ2-7; no definite D call. The CDR3 runs to 13 residues. V was cut by 7 bases and J by 3 bases, with 16 bases left in between. Germline-derived CDR1 and CDR2 are DFQATT and SNEGSKA (reference sequence).

This chain connects TRBV20-1 to TRBJ2-5; D is ambiguous. Germline V CDR1 and CDR2: DFQATT, SNEGSKA (reference sequence). There are 15 residues in the CDR3. Trimming shortened V by 1 base and J by 4 bases, and 16 bases separated the two germline ends. The CDR3 protein is CSARVPQLVPETQYF. The CDR3 nucleotides read TGCAGTGCTAGAGTCCCCCAGCTCGTGCCAGAGACCCAGTACTTC.

The V call is TRBV12-3 or TRBV12-4, the J call TRBJ1-2, with 9 nucleotides matching TRBD1. The CDR3 runs 16 residues. Germline trimming cut 3 bases from V and 2 bases from J; bases unmatched to any gene: 7. Written as DNA, the CDR3 is TGTGCCAGCAGTTTTACCGAGACAGGGGGAAACTATGGCTACACCTTC. Translating gives CASSFTETGGNYGYTF.

V is TRBV10-3 and J is TRBJ2-3; TRBD1 agrees at 7 bases. Trimming cost V 6 bases and J 2 bases; bases outside gene matches: 2. The germline CDR1 and CDR2 sequences are ENHRY and SYGVKD. The CDR3 covers 13 residues. CDR3 bases: TGTGCCATCAGGGGACAGAACACAGATACGCAGTATTTT. Residues: CAIRGQNTDTQYF.

This clonotype was seen a handful of times. The chain couples TRBV25-1 to TRBJ1-4; TRBD1 might be the D (5 bases). Between the trimmed V and J ends, which lost 2 bases and 10 bases, there was a span of 14 bases. CDR3 length: 14 amino acids. CDR1 is MGHDK and CDR2 is SYGVNS in the germline V gene. The CDR3 DNA sequence: TGTGCCAGCAGTGAACTATACAATCAGGGAAAACTGTTTTTT. The encoded protein is CASSELYNQGKLFF. Combining the CDR3 with reference TRBV25-1 and TRBJ1-4 gives the whole variable domain EADIYQTPRYLVIGTGKKITLECSQTMGHDKMYWYQQDPGMELHLIHYSYGVNSTEKGDLSSESTVSRIRTEHFPLTLESARPSHTSQYLCASSELYNQGKLFFGSGTQLSVL.

The V call is TRBV6-5, the J call TRBJ1-2; D perhaps matches TRBD1 (6 bases). Germline V gene data show CDR1 as MNHEY and CDR2 as SVGAGI. Trimming removed 8 bases at V and 0 bases at J, with 16 bases between. The CDR3 runs 15 residues. The CDR3 nucleotides read TGTGCCAGCCGCCTCCTTGACAGGACTAACTATGGCTACACCTTC. It translates to CASRLLDRTNYGYTF.

This chain connects TRBV10-3 to TRBJ1-2; D is unclear. Germline V gene data show CDR1 as ENHRY and CDR2 as SYGVKD. The V end lost 2 bases, the J end lost 4 bases, and 5 bases lay between the germline ends. There are 12 residues in the CDR3. The CDR3 sequence is CAISEGSYGYTF. CDR3 in DNA: TGTGCCATCAGTGAGGGCAGCTATGGCTACACCTTC.

This clonotype has just one count. The gene calls are TRBV27 and TRBJ2-3; possibly TRBD1 for D (5 bases). The CDR3 is made up of 12 amino acids. Trimming removed 7 bases from V and 14 bases from J, with 19 bases in between. Germline V gives CDR1 MNHEY, CDR2 SMNVEV (reference sequence). In nucleotides, the CDR3 is TGTGCCAGCATCCACTTGGGGCCAGGGCGGTATTTT. It translates to CASIHLGPGRYF.

The rearrangement links TRBV5-1 to TRBJ1-6, with D possibly matching TRBD1 (5 bases). The V gene lost 4 bases and the J gene lost 7 bases, with 15 bases spanning the gap. CDR1 SGHRS and CDR2 YFSETQ come from the germline V gene. CDR3 size: 15 residues. The CDR3 region has the DNA TGCGCCAGCAGCCTCACCCAGGGTGGGAATTCACCCCTCCACTTT. Residues: CASSLTQGGNSPLHF.

This clonotype was recorded a few times. CDR3 sequence (DNA): TGTGCCAGCAGCCGCGGGACTACATTGTATGGCAATCAGCCCCAGCATTTT. Amino acid sequence: CASSRGTTLYGNQPQHF. The rearrangement joins TRBV7-2 to TRBJ1-5; weak D call: TRBD1 (5 bases). The V gene lost 5 bases and the J gene lost 2 bases, with 19 bases spanning the gap. From germline, CDR1 is SGHTA and CDR2 FQGNSA. The CDR3 spans 17 residues.

The chain employs TRBV4-3 and TRBJ1-1; D uncertain. The CDR3 runs to 14 residues. Trimming took 0 bases from V and 4 from J, leaving 9 bases between them. CDR1 is LGHNA, CDR2 YSLEER, per germline. The CDR3 is CASSQDVTVTEAFF. CDR3 in DNA: TGCGCCAGCAGCCAAGACGTTACAGTCACTGAAGCTTTCTTT.

The rearrangement joins TRBV4-3 to TRBJ2-7; D is ambiguous. The CDR3 totals 14 residues. V was pared by 1 base and J by 1 base, with 8 bases between. In germline, CDR1 is LGHNA, CDR2 YSLEER. CDR3 bases: TGCGCCAGCAGCCAAGGTTTACTATCCTACGAGCAGTACTTC. It is translated as CASSQGLLSYEQYF.

The V and J genes are TRBV19 and TRBJ2-7, with 12 bases identical to TRBD1. Looked up from germline, CDR1 is LNHDA and CDR2 is SQIVND (reference sequence). This CDR3 is 15 amino acids long. V trimming: 7 bases; J trimming: 7 bases; junction bases outside the gene matches: 11. The CDR3 DNA follows: TGTGCCAGTAATCAAGGGGGACAGGGGGCGAGAGAGCAGTACTTC. As protein: CASNQGGQGAREQYF.

The chain joins TRBV27 to TRBJ1-6, with D unresolved. Germline V gives CDR1 MNHEY, CDR2 SMNVEV (reference sequence). V was shortened by 4 bases and J by 9 bases, with 22 bases between the two germline ends. This CDR3 spans 17 amino acids. CDR3 loop: CASSWGSSGGRSSPLHF. The CDR3, as DNA: TGTGCCAGCAGTTGGGGTTCCTCTGGCGGGCGCAGTTCACCCCTCCACTTT.

This clonotype was found once. The genes are TRBV20-1 and TRBJ2-7; TRBD1 or TRBD2 may be the D gene (5 bases each). The CDR3 has 12 amino acids. Trimming removed 4 bases at V and 3 bases at J, with 10 bases between. Germline-derived CDR1 and CDR2 are DFQATT and SNEGSKA (reference sequence). This chain's CDR3 is CSAKGTNYEQYF. The CDR3 DNA follows: TGCAGTGCTAAGGGGACCAACTACGAGCAGTACTTC.

There are a few counts of this clonotype. The V gene is TRBV12-3 or TRBV12-4, the J gene TRBJ1-1, with TRBD1 as a possible D gene (5 bases). The CDR3 contains 15 residues. V lost 8 bases to trimming and J lost 0 bases, with 16 bases between them. This chain's CDR3 is CASRPLTGLNTEAFF. The CDR3 nucleotides read TGTGCCAGCCGCCCCCTTACAGGATTGAACACTGAAGCTTTCTTT.